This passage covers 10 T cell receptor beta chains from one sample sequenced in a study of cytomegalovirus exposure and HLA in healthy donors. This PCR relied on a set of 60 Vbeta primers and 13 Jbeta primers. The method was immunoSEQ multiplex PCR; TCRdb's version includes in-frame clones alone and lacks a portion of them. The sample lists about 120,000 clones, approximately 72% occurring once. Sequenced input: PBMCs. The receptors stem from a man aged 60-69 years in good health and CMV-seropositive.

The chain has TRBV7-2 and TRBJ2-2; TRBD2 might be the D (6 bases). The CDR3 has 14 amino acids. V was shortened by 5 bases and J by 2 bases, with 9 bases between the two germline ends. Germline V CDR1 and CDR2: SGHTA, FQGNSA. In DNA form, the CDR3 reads TGTGCCAGCAGCCGGGACTTCAACACCGGGGAGCTGTTTTTT. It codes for CASSRDFNTGELFF.

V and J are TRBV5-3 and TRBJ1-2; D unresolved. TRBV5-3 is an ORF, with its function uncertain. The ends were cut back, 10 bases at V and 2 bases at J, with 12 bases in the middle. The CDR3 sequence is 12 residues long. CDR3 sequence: CAEVEYNYGYTF. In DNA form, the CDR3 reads TGTGCCGAGGTAGAATACAACTATGGCTACACCTTC.

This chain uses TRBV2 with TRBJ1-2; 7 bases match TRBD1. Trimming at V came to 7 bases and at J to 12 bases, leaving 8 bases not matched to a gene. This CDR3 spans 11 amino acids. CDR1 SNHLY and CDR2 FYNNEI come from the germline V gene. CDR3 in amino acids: CASILRGSHTF. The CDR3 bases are TGTGCCAGCATTCTCAGGGGGAGCCACACCTTC.

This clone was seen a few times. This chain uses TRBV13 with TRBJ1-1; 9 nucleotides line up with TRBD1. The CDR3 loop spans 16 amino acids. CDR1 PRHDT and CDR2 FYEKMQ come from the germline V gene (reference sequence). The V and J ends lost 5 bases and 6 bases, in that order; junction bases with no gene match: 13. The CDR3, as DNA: TGTGCCAGCAGCCCACGGGGGGGGGACAGGGCGGCTGAAGCTTTCTTT. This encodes CASSPRGGDRAAEAFF.

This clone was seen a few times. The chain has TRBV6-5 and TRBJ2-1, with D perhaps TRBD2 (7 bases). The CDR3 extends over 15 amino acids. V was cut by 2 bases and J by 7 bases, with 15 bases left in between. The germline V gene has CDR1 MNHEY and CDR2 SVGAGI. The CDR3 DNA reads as TGTGCCAGCAGTTACGGGGGGGGGCAACGGAATGAGCAGTTCTTC. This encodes CASSYGGGQRNEQFF.

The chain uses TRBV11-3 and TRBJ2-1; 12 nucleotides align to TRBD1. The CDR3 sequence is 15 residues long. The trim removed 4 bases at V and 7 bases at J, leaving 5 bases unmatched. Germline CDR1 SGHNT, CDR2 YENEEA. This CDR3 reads CASSWGTGGRNEQFF. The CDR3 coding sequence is TGTGCCAGCAGCTGGGGGACAGGGGGCCGAAATGAGCAGTTCTTC.

The CDR3 region has the DNA TGCAGCGCCCGAGGGACGGGACAAGTAGCCCTCTACACCTTC. Encoded protein: CSARGTGQVALYTF. The chain joins TRBV29-1 to TRBJ1-2; tentatively, D is TRBD1 (6 bases). The CDR3 has 14 amino acids. Germline loops: CDR1 SQVTM, CDR2 ANQGSEA. Trimming shortened V by 7 bases and J by 10 bases, and 25 bases separated the two germline ends. The entire variable domain, with the rest obtained from reference TRBV29-1 and TRBJ1-2, is as follows: SAVISQKPSRDICQRGTSLTIQCQVDSQVTMMFWYRQQPGQSLTLIATANQGSEATYESGFVIDKFPISRPNLTFSTLTVSNMSPEDSSIYLCSARGTGQVALYTFGSGTRLTVV.

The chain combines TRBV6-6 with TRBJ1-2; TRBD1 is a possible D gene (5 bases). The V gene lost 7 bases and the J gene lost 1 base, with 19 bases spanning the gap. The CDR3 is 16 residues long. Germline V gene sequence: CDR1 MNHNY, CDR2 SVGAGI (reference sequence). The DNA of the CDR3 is TGTGCCAGCATAAGGGGCGAAGTGGTTGATAACTATGGCTACACCTTC. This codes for CASIRGEVVDNYGYTF.

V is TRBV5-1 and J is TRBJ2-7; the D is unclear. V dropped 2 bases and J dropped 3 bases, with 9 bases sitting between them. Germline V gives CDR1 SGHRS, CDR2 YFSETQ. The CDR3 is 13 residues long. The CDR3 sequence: CASSFSSVYEQYF. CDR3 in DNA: TGCGCCAGCAGCTTCTCTTCTGTCTACGAGCAGTACTTC.

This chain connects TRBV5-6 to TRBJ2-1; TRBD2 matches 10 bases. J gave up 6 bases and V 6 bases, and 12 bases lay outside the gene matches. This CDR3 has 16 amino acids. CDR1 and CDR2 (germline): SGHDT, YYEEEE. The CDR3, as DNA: TGTGCCAGCACCCTCGGAGGAGCGGGGGGGCGCAATGAGCAGTTCTTC. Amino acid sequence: CASTLGGAGGRNEQFF.